These 14 T cell receptor beta chains share one sample of origin, sequenced in a study of T cell repertoires in cytomegalovirus infection. TCRdb called the reads again in MiXCR, with one record for every CDR3 protein. This repertoire shows 110,000 to 150,000 distinct CDR3 sequences, roughly 6% found once; its top ten account for 18%. The source material was PBMCs. These receptors all come from a human donor in good health (CMV status not recorded). Some clones in this sample may be carry-over from other donors' samples.

This rearrangement joins TRBV19 to TRBJ1-5, with D tentatively TRBD1 (5 bases). CDR3 size: 15 residues. The V gene lost 5 bases and the J gene lost 9 bases, with 20 bases spanning the gap. From germline, CDR1 is LNHDA and CDR2 SQIVND (reference sequence). The CDR3 here is CASSLSSGAGGPQHF. CDR3 nucleotide sequence: TGTGCCAGTAGTCTCTCCTCGGGCGCGGGGGGGCCCCAGCATTTT. Full variable domain (rest looked up from reference TRBV19 and TRBJ1-5): DGGITQSPKYLFRKEGQNVTLSCEQNLNHDAMYWYRQDPGQGLRLIYYSQIVNDFQKGDIAEGYSVSREKKESFPLTVTSAQKNPTAFYLCASSLSSGAGGPQHFGDGTRLSIL.

This clonotype occurred many times. V is TRBV7-2 and J is TRBJ2-6; D possibly corresponds to TRBD1 (6 bases). The CDR3 loop spans 17 amino acids. Germline CDR1 reads SGHTA; CDR2 reads FQGNSA. V was shortened by 0 bases and J by 6 bases, with 15 bases between the two germline ends. CDR3 nucleotide sequence: TGTGCCAGCAGCTTAGCAGCCGACAGGCTCAAGGCCAACGTCCTGACTTTC. It is translated as CASSLAADRLKANVLTF.

In this sample, this clonotype turned up many times. This sequence joins TRBV5-1 and TRBJ1-1; perhaps TRBD1 as D (6 bases). This CDR3 is built from 15 residues. V was trimmed by 4 bases and J by 0 bases, leaving 13 bases between them. Germline V gene sequence: CDR1 SGHRS, CDR2 YFSETQ. Here the CDR3 DNA reads TGCGCCAGCAGCGGGGGGGGCACCATGAACACTGAAGCTTTCTTT. Translating gives CASSGGGTMNTEAFF.

At least ten counts were recorded for this clonotype. This chain joins TRBV7-2 and TRBJ2-3, with TRBD1 as a possible D gene (6 bases). CDR1 SGHTA and CDR2 FQGNSA come from the germline V gene. CDR3 length: 15 amino acids. V gave up 6 bases and J gave up 2 bases, with 15 bases separating them. CDR3 DNA: TGTGCCAGCAGGGGACAAATCCCTTCCACAGATACGCAGTATTTT. The encoded protein is CASRGQIPSTDTQYF.

Many counts were recorded for this clonotype. In DNA form, the CDR3 reads TGTGCCAGCAGACGTGGGGGGCTAGAGGGCTACACCTTC. Amino acids: CASRRGGLEGYTF. The V gene is TRBV6-1, the J gene TRBJ1-2; D is possibly TRBD1 (6 bases). V was cut by 6 bases and J by 8 bases, with 16 bases left in between. Looked up from germline, CDR1 is MNHNS and CDR2 is SASEGT. The CDR3 is 13 amino acids.

This clonotype occurred a few times. The V and J genes are TRBV29-1 and TRBJ1-1; 8 bases line up with TRBD1. The CDR3 sequence is 13 residues long. The J segment lost 1 base and the V segment lost 6 bases, leaving 4 bases of the junction unmatched. CDR1 is SQVTM and CDR2 is ANQGSEA in the germline V gene. CDR3 nucleotides: TGCAGCGTGAACAGGGGGGGGAACACTGAAGCTTTCTTT. Translation: CSVNRGGNTEAFF.

This clonotype has ten or more counts. The chain carries TRBV7-3 and TRBJ1-2, with a weak D call TRBD1 (6 bases). V lost 0 bases, J lost 8 bases, and 13 bases lay in between. This CDR3 has 14 residues. From germline, CDR1 is SGHTA and CDR2 FQGTGA. CDR3 protein: CASSLTGGEIGYTF. The CDR3 DNA follows: TGTGCCAGCAGCTTAACCGGGGGCGAAATCGGCTACACCTTC.

This clonotype occurred many times. The V and J genes are TRBV19 and TRBJ2-2; D unresolved. V lost 1 base to trimming and J lost 6 bases, with 9 bases between them. CDR1 is LNHDA and CDR2 is SQIVND in the germline V gene (reference sequence). The CDR3 extends over 14 amino acids. As DNA, the CDR3 is TGTGCCAGTAGTATAGTGGGATATCCCGGGGAGCTGTTTTTT. It translates to CASSIVGYPGELFF. Supplemented by reference TRBV19 and TRBJ2-2, the full variable domain reads DGGITQSPKYLFRKEGQNVTLSCEQNLNHDAMYWYRQDPGQGLRLIYYSQIVNDFQKGDIAEGYSVSREKKESFPLTVTSAQKNPTAFYLCASSIVGYPGELFFGEGSRLTVL.

This clonotype was seen at least ten times. The CDR3 sequence is CASSIRGQETQYF. CDR3 nucleotides: TGTGCCAGTAGTATCAGGGGACAAGAGACCCAGTACTTC. The rearrangement links TRBV19 to TRBJ2-5, with D tentatively TRBD1 (6 bases). The CDR3 sequence is 13 residues long. Looked up from germline, CDR1 is LNHDA and CDR2 is SQIVND (reference sequence). V lost 3 bases to trimming and J lost 2 bases, with 7 bases between them.

This clonotype was observed at least ten times. The chain recombines TRBV20-1 with TRBJ1-2; the D is unclear. Trimming left V 2 bases short and J 8 bases short, with 15 bases between. The CDR3 is 13 amino acids. Germline values: CDR1 DFQATT, CDR2 SNEGSKA (reference sequence). CDR3 sequence (DNA): TGCAGTGCTAGAAGTGTCGGTCTGGGAGGCTACACCTTC. This encodes CSARSVGLGGYTF.

The chain joins TRBV7-4 to TRBJ1-5; 9 nucleotides line up with TRBD1. The V and J ends lost 5 bases and 7 bases, in that order; junction bases with no gene match: 15. CDR1 is SGHVT and CDR2 is SQSDAQ in the germline V gene. This CDR3 is 17 amino acids long. The CDR3 DNA is TGTGCCAGCAGCCCGGGGGGGGGACAGGGACGCGGACAGCCCCAGCATTTT. This codes for CASSPGGGQGRGQPQHF.

This clonotype was detected ten times or more. The chain links TRBV24-1 to TRBJ2-5, with D unresolved. This CDR3 region has 14 residues. Germline lookup yields CDR1 KGHDR and CDR2 SFDVKD. Trimming removed 4 bases at V and 7 bases at J, with 15 bases between. For the CDR3, the DNA is TGTGCCACCAGTGACAGGACCGATTCCCGGACCCAGTACTTC. It codes for CATSDRTDSRTQYF.

This clonotype came up many times. The CDR3 loop reads CASSSTWESGELFF. The CDR3 nucleotides read TGTGCCAGCAGCTCGACATGGGAAAGCGGGGAGCTGTTTTTT. This chain links TRBV7-3 with TRBJ2-2; D gene ambiguous. V lost 4 bases and J lost 7, with 13 bases in between. The CDR3 consists of 14 residues. In germline, CDR1 is SGHTA, CDR2 FQGTGA.

The chain carries TRBV28 and TRBJ1-5; a weak D match, TRBD1 (6 bases). This CDR3 spans 13 amino acids. The V end was cut by 6 bases, the J end by 7 bases, with 13 bases between. The germline V gene has CDR1 MDHEN and CDR2 SYDVKM. CDR3 in DNA: TGTGCCAGCAGAGAGACAGGTCAGCAGCCCCAGCATTTT. It encodes CASRETGQQPQHF. Looking up the rest from reference TRBV28 and TRBJ1-5 gives the full variable domain: DVKVTQSSRYLVKRTGEKVFLECVQDMDHENMFWYRQDPGLGLRLIYFSYDVKMKEKGDIPEGYSVSREKKERFSLILESASTNQTSMYLCASRETGQQPQHFGDGTRLSIL.